The source of this TCR beta chain is a study of vaccination and CD4 T cells after COVID-19. In the study overall: Nasal swab PCR detected SARS-CoV-2 in convalescent patients, who comprised about nine mild cases and one severe case. The authors used overlapping spike peptides from SARS-CoV-2, HCoV-NL63, HCoV-OC43 and HCoV-229E to stimulate cells. Treatment of control cultures consisted of a CEFX pool, an HIV-1 Nef pool, or no peptide. General observations from the study: Analysis covered relatively few convalescent patients and lacked any early post-infection timepoints.

Per germline, CDR1 MNHNS and CDR2 SASEGT. V lost 3 bases and J lost 2, with 8 bases in between. The CDR3 loop spans 13 amino acids. Time point reported: late sampling 161 to 241 days after vaccination in a few convalescent patients. Noted treatment: approximately 11-day PBMC culture with coronavirus spike peptide pools or control peptides (ViraFEST assay). The sample holds one count of this clonotype. Its antigen remains unidentified. An Oncomine TCR Beta short-read assay was used to sequence the DNA from cultured CD4+ T cells. TCRdb re-called the PCR reads through MiXCR, storing one row per CDR3 protein. The table lists about 24,000 distinct CDR3 sequences, roughly 46% of them singletons.

The sample was CD4+ T cells from blood, cultured in vitro, taken about 7 months after SARS-CoV-2 vaccination. This sequence originates from a human donor who had recovered from COVID-19. The J gene is TRBJ2-7, the V gene TRBV6-1; no reliable D call. The CDR3 sequence is CASSEGSTYEQYF. Written as DNA, the CDR3 is TGTGCCAGCAGTGAGGGTTCCACCTACGAGCAGTACTTC.